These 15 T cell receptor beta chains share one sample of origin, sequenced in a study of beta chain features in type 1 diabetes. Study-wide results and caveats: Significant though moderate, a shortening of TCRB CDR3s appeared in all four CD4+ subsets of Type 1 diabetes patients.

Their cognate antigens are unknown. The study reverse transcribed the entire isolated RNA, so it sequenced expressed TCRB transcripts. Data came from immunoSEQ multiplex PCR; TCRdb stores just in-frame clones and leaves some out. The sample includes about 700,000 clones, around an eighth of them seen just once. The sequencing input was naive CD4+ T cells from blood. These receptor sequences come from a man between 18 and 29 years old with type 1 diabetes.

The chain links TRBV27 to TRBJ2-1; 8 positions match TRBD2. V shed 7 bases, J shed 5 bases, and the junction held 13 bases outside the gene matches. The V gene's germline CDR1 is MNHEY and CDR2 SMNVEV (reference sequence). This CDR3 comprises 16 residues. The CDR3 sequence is CASKLAAAGRDNEQFF. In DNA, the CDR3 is TGTGCCAGCAAATTGGCGGCCGCCGGGAGGGACAATGAGCAGTTCTTC.

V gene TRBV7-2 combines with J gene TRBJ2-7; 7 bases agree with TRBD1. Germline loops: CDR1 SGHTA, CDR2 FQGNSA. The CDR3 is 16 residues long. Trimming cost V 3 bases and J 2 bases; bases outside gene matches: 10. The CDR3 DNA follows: TGTGCCAGCAGCTTCCGGACAGGACCGGTTGCCTACGAGCAGTACTTC. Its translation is CASSFRTGPVAYEQYF.

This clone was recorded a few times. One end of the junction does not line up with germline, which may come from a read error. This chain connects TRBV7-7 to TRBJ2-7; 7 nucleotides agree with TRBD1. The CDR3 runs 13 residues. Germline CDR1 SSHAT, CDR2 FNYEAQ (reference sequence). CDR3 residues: CASSSDRESEQYF. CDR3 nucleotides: TGTGCTAGCAGCTCCGACAGGGAAAGCGAGCAGTACTTC.

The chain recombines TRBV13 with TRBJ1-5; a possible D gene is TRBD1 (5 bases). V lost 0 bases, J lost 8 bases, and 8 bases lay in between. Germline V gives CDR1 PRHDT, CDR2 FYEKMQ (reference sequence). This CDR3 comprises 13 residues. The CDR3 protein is CASSLGQAEPQHF. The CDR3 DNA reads TGTGCCAGCAGCTTAGGACAGGCAGAGCCCCAGCATTTT.

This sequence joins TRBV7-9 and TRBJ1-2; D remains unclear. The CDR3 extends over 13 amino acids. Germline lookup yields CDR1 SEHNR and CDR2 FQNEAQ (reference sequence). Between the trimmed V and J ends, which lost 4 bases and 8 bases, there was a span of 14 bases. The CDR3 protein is CASSSPDMRGYTF. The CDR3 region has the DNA TGTGCCAGCAGCTCCCCCGACATGCGCGGCTACACCTTC.

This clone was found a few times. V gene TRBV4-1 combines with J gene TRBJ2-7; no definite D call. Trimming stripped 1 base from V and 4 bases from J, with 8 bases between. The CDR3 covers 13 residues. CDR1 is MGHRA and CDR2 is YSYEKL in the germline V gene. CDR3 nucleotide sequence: TGCGCCAGCAGCCAAGGGCCTTCTTACGAGCAGTACTTC. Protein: CASSQGPSYEQYF.

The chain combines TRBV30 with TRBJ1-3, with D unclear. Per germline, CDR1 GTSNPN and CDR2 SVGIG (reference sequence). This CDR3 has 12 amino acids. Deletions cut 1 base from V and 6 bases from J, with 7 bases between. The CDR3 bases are TGTGCCTGGAGTGCGTGGGAAAACACCATATATTTT. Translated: CAWSAWENTIYF.

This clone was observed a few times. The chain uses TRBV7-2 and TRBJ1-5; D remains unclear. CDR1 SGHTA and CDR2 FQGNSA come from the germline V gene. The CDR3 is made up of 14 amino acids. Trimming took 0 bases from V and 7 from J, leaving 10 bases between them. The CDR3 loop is CASSLARFSQPQHF. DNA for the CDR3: TGTGCCAGCAGCTTAGCGCGTTTTAGCCAGCCCCAGCATTTT. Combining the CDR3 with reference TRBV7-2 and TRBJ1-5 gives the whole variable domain GAGVSQSPSNKVTEKGKDVELRCDPISGHTALYWYRQSLGQGLEFLIYFQGNSAPDKSGLPSDRFSAERTGGSVSTLTIQRTQQEDSAVYLCASSLARFSQPQHFGDGTRLSIL.

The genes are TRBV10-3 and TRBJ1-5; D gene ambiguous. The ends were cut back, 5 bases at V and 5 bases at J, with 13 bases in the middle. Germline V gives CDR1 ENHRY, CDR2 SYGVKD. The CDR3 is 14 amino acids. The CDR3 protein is CAISTKDGDQPQHF. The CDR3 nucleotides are TGTGCCATCAGTACAAAGGACGGAGATCAGCCCCAGCATTTT.

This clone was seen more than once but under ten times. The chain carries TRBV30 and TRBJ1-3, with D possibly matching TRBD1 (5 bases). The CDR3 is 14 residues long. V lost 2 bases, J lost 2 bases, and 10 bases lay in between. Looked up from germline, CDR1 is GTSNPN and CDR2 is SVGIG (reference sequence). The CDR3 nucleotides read TGTGCCTGGAGTCAGGGTTTCGCTGGAAACACCATATATTTT. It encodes CAWSQGFAGNTIYF.

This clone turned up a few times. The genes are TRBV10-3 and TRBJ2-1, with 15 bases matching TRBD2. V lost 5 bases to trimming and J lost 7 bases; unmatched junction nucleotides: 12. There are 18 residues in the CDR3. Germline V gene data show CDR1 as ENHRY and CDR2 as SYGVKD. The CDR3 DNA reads TGTGCCATCAGTCTGGGACTAGCGGGGGGCCCGAGAGGGAATGAGCAGTTCTTC. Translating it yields CAISLGLAGGPRGNEQFF.

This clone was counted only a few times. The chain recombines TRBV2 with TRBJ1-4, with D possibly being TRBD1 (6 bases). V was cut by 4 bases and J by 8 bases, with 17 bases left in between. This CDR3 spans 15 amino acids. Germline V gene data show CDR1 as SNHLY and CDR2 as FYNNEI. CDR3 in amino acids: CASSGRQVEFEKLFF. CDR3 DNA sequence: TGTGCCAGCAGTGGGAGACAGGTGGAGTTCGAAAAACTGTTTTTT.

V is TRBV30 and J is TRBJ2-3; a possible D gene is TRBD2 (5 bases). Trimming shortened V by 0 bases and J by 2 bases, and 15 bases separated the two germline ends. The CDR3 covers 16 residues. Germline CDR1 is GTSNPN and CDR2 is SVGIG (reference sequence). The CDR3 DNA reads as TGTGCCTGGAGTGTAGGGAGCCTTCAATTCACAGATACGCAGTATTTT. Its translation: CAWSVGSLQFTDTQYF.

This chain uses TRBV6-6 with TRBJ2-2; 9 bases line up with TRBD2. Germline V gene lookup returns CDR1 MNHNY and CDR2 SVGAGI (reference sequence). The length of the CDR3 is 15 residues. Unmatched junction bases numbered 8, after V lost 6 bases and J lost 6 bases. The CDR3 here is CASSSTTSGSGELFF. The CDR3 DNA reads TGTGCCAGCAGCTCTACCACTAGCGGGTCCGGGGAGCTGTTTTTT.

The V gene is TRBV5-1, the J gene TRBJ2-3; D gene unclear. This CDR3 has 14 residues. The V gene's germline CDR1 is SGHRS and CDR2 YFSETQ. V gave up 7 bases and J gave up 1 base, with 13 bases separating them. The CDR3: CASGRATGTDTQYF. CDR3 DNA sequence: TGCGCCAGCGGCCGGGCGACGGGCACAGATACGCAGTATTTT.